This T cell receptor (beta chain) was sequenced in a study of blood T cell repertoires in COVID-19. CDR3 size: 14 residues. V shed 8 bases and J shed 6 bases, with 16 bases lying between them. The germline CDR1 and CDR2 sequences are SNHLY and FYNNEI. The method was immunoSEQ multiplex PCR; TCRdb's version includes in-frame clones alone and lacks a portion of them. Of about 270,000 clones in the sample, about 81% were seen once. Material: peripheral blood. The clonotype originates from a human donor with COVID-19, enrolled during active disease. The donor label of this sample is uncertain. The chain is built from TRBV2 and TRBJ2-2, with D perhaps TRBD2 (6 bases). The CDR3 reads CASEDGRGAGELFF. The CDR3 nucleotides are TGTGCCAGCGAGGACGGGAGAGGAGCCGGGGAGCTGTTTTTT.